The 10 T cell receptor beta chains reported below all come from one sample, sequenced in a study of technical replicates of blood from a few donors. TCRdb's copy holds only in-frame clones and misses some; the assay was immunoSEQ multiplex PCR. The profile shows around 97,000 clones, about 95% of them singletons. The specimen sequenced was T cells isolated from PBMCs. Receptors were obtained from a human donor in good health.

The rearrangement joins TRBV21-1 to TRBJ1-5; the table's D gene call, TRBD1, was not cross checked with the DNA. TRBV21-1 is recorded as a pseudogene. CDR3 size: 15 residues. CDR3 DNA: TGTGCCAGCAGCATACCTCAGGGTTGCAATCAGCCCCAGCATTTT. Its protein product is CASSIPQGCNQPQHF.

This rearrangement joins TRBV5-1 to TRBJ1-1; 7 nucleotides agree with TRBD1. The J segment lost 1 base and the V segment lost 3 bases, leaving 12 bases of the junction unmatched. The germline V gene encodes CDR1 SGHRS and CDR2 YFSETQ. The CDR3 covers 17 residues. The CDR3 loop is CASSWRVDRVGNTEAFF. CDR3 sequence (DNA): TGCGCCAGCAGCTGGCGGGTCGACAGGGTGGGGAACACTGAAGCTTTCTTT.

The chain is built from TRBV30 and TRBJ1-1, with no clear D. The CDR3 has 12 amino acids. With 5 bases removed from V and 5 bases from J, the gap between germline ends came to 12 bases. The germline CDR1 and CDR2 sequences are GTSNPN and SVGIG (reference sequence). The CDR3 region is CAWGLSRTEAFF. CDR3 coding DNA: TGTGCCTGGGGACTTTCGAGGACTGAAGCTTTCTTT.

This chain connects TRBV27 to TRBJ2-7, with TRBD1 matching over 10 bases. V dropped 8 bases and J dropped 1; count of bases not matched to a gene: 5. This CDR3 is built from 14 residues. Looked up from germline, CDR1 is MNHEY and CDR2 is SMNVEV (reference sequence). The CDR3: CASGRDRGSYEQYF. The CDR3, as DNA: TGTGCCAGCGGCAGGGACAGGGGTTCCTACGAGCAGTACTTC.

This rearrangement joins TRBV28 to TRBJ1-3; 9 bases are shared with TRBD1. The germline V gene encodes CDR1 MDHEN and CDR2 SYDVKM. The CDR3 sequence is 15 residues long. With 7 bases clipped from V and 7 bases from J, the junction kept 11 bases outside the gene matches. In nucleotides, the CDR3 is TGTGCCAGCACCCCCGGACAGGGGATAGGGAACACCATATATTTT. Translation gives CASTPGQGIGNTIYF.

The CDR3 here is CASRVHVSGNTIYF. In nucleotides, the CDR3 is TGTGCCAGCAGGGTACACGTCTCTGGAAACACCATATATTTT. The chain uses TRBV6-5 and TRBJ1-3; D is unclear. The CDR3 consists of 14 residues. V was pared by 6 bases and J by 0 bases, with 9 bases between. Germline V gene data show CDR1 as MNHEY and CDR2 as SVGAGI.

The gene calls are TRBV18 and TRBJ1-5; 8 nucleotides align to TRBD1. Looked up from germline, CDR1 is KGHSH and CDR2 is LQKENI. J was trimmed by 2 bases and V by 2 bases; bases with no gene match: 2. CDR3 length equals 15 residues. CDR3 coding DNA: TGTGCCAGCTCACCATTGGGACAGGGCAATCAGCCCCAGCATTTT. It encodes CASSPLGQGNQPQHF.

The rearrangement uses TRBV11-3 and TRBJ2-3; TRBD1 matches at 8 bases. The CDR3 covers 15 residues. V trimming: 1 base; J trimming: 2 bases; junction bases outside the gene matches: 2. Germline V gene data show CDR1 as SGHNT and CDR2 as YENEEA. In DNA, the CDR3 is TGTGCCAGCAGCTTAGGGGGACAGGTCACAGATACGCAGTATTTT. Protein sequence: CASSLGGQVTDTQYF.

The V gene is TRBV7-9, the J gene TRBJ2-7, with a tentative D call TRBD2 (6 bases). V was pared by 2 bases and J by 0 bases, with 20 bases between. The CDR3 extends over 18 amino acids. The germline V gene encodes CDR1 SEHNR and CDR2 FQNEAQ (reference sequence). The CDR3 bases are TGTGCCAGCAGCTTATCACCCATGTGGGGACTGAGCTCCTACGAGCAGTACTTC. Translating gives CASSLSPMWGLSSYEQYF.

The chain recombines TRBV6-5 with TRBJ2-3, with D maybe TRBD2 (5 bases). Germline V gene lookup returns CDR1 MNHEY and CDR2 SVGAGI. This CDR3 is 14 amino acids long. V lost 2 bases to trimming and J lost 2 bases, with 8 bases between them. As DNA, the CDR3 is TGTGCCAGCAGTTACGGGCGGGCCACAGATACGCAGTATTTT. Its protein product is CASSYGRATDTQYF.